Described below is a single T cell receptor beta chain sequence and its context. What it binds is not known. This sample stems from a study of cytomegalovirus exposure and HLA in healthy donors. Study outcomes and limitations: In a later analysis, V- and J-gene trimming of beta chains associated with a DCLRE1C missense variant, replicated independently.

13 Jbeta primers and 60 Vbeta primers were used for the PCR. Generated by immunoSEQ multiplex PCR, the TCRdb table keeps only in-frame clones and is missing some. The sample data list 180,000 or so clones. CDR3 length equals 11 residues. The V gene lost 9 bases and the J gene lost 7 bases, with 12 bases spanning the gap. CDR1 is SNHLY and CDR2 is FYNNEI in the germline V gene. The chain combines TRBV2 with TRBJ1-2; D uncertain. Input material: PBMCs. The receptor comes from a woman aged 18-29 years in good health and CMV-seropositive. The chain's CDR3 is CARVEEGGYTF. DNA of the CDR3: TGTGCCAGAGTTGAGGAAGGTGGCTACACCTTC.